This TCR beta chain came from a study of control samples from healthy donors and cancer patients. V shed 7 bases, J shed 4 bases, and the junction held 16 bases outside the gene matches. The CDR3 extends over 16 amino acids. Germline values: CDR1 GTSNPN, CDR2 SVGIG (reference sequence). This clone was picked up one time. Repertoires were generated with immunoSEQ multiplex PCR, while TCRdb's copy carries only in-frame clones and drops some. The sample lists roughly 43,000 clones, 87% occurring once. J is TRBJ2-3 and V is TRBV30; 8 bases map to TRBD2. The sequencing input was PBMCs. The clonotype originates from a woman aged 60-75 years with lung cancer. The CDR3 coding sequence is TGTGCCTTCGGGGGGGCCGCTAGGAGCATAGCAGATACGCAGTATTTT. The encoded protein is CAFGGAARSIADTQYF.